This TCR beta chain was recorded in a study of T cells in Graves' hyperthyroidism and ophthalmopathy. Across the study: Prior to any treatment, at the point of initial diagnosis, peripheral blood was collected. Study-wide results and caveats: A model of 13 V-J features distinguished ophthalmopathy from stable hyperthyroidism. Model predictions of ophthalmopathy came a median around 6.5 months before onset. Most clonotypes expanded in the thyroid (above 0.001) were also present in blood.

Comment on this clonotype: Its specificity is not known.

Per germline, CDR1 LNHDA and CDR2 SQIVND (reference sequence). CDR3 length: 14 amino acids. The ends lost 4 bases at V and 5 bases at J; junction bases unmatched: 8. RNA transcripts were the template for amplifying TCR beta CDR3 regions. With the HTBI primer set, the TCR CDR3 went through a first round of RT-PCR. TCRdb passed the multiplex PCR reads through MiXCR, listing each CDR3 protein once. Found here are more than 450,000 distinct CDR3 sequences, about 20% of them singletons; the top ten hold roughly 44%. The TCR sequence derives from a man in his forties with Graves' ophthalmopathy. V is TRBV19 and J is TRBJ2-7, with 7 bases aligning to TRBD1. The specimen was blood. CDR3 sequence reads: CASSTLTGEDEQYF. For the CDR3, the DNA is TGTGCCAGTAGTACCTTAACAGGGGAAGACGAGCAGTACTTC.